The 13 T cell receptor beta chains presented below share a single source sample, sequenced in a study of T cell changes during pregnancy in multiple sclerosis. Profiling relied on immunoSEQ multiplex PCR, and the TCRdb table lists in-frame clones only, not all of them. The repertoire includes approximately 60,000 clones, roughly 91% of them detected once, and 1% to 1.5% sits in the top ten. This sample comprised peripheral blood, obtained in the second trimester of pregnancy. These receptors were obtained from a female donor with multiple sclerosis, enrolled in a pregnancy study.

The chain is built from TRBV6-5 and TRBJ1-5; D might be TRBD1 (5 bases). The CDR3 length is 15 residues. V dropped 0 bases and J dropped 1 base, with 7 bases sitting between them. The germline V gene has CDR1 MNHEY and CDR2 SVGAGI. CDR3 in DNA: TGTGCCAGCAGTTACTCGGAGGGGAGCAATCAGCCCCAGCATTTT. It encodes CASSYSEGSNQPQHF.

The chain uses TRBV2 and TRBJ2-5; TRBD1 matches 7 bases. CDR3 length: 15 residues. V was clipped by 5 bases and J by 5 bases; unmatched bases: 11. The germline V gene has CDR1 SNHLY and CDR2 FYNNEI. The CDR3 spells CASSLQGLPGETQYF. CDR3 DNA sequence: TGTGCCAGCAGTTTACAGGGGCTACCTGGGGAGACCCAGTACTTC.

The chain links TRBV5-4 to TRBJ1-6, with D unclear. The length of the CDR3 is 13 residues. V was shortened by 8 bases and J by 14 bases, with 20 bases between the two germline ends. Germline V gives CDR1 SGHNT, CDR2 YYREEE (reference sequence). In DNA, the CDR3 is TGTGCCAGAGCGGCGCGGAGCCCATCCTCCCTCCACTTT. Translating gives CARAARSPSSLHF.

The genes are TRBV4-1 and TRBJ1-6; no definite D call. Per germline, CDR1 MGHRA and CDR2 YSYEKL. V was cut by 1 base and J by 5 bases, with 9 bases left in between. This CDR3 comprises 15 residues. The CDR3 coding sequence is TGCGCCAGCAGCCAAGTTGCCAGTAATAATTCACCCCTCCACTTT. Translation gives CASSQVASNNSPLHF.

The chain links TRBV5-1 to TRBJ1-2; 8 nucleotides match TRBD1. Germline-derived CDR1 and CDR2 are SGHRS and YFSETQ. CDR3 length: 14 amino acids. Losses at the gene ends were 0 bases for V and 4 bases for J; bases not matched to a gene: 2. This CDR3 reads CASSLGTGIYGYTF. The CDR3 DNA is TGCGCCAGCAGCTTGGGGACAGGGATCTATGGCTACACCTTC.

V is TRBV4-1 and J is TRBJ1-2, with no clear D. Trimming took off 3 bases at V and 4 bases at J, with 9 bases between the two ends. Germline values: CDR1 MGHRA, CDR2 YSYEKL. This CDR3 has 13 amino acids. The CDR3 sequence is CASSQAPSYGYTF. The CDR3 region has the DNA TGCGCCAGCAGCCAGGCCCCCTCCTATGGCTACACCTTC.

The gene calls are TRBV4-2 and TRBJ2-5, with a weak D call TRBD1 (5 bases). The V end was cut by 3 bases, the J end by 5 bases, with 10 bases between. The germline gives CDR1 LGHNA, CDR2 YNFKEQ. CDR3 size: 13 residues. The CDR3 DNA follows: TGTGCCAGCAGCCAGGGGCGACGGGAGACCCAGTACTTC. Amino acid sequence: CASSQGRRETQYF.

The chain employs TRBV19 and TRBJ1-2; D is undetermined. Germline V gene lookup returns CDR1 LNHDA and CDR2 SQIVND (reference sequence). The length of the CDR3 is 14 residues. Trimming cost V 0 bases and J 3 bases, with 8 bases left between them. CDR3 loop: CASSIDTEDYGYTF. The CDR3 nucleotides read TGTGCCAGTAGTATAGATACAGAAGACTATGGCTACACCTTC.

The chain employs TRBV10-3 and TRBJ1-4; no reliable D call. CDR1 and CDR2 from the germline V gene are ENHRY and SYGVKD. The CDR3 runs 12 residues. Trimming cost V 2 bases and J 7 bases, with 5 bases left between them. DNA of the CDR3: TGTGCCATCAGTGAGACGGTTGAAAAACTGTTTTTT. As protein: CAISETVEKLFF.

V and J are TRBV30 and TRBJ1-1; TRBD1 agrees at 8 bases. Losses at the gene ends were 8 bases for V and 1 base for J; bases not matched to a gene: 6. Germline V gene sequence: CDR1 GTSNPN, CDR2 SVGIG (reference sequence). This CDR3 has 13 residues. The CDR3 DNA sequence: TGTGCCGGAGCCGGGACAGGGAACACTGAAGCTTTCTTT. Protein product: CAGAGTGNTEAFF. Supplemented by reference TRBV30 and TRBJ1-1, the full variable domain reads SQTIHQWPATLVQPVGSPLSLECTVEGTSNPNLYWYRQAAGRGLQLLFYSVGIGQISSEVPQNLSASRPQDRQFILSSKKLLLSDSGFYLCAGAGTGNTEAFFGQGTRLTVV.

V is TRBV30 and J is TRBJ1-1; TRBD1 matches 8 bases. This CDR3 has 15 residues. CDR1 GTSNPN and CDR2 SVGIG come from the germline V gene (reference sequence). The ends lost 1 base at V and 13 bases at J; junction bases unmatched: 17. CDR3 residues: CAWSGTLGTGARGFF. The CDR3 DNA is TGTGCCTGGAGTGGAACATTAGGGACAGGTGCCCGGGGTTTCTTT. Filled out from reference TRBV30 and TRBJ1-1, the complete variable domain reads SQTIHQWPATLVQPVGSPLSLECTVEGTSNPNLYWYRQAAGRGLQLLFYSVGIGQISSEVPQNLSASRPQDRQFILSSKKLLLSDSGFYLCAWSGTLGTGARGFFGQGTRLTVV.

This rearrangement joins TRBV27 to TRBJ2-1; possibly TRBD2 for D (7 bases). The germline V and J ends were trimmed by 2 bases and 2 bases, with 10 bases remaining between them. The CDR3 loop spans 15 amino acids. Germline CDR1 MNHEY, CDR2 SMNVEV (reference sequence). DNA for the CDR3: TGTGCCAGCAGTTTAGTGCGGGGGCCCTACAATGAGCAGTTCTTC. Amino acids: CASSLVRGPYNEQFF.

The V and J genes are TRBV30 and TRBJ2-5; D may be TRBD2 (6 bases). Germline lookup yields CDR1 GTSNPN and CDR2 SVGIG (reference sequence). V dropped 3 bases and J dropped 5 bases, with 16 bases sitting between them. This CDR3 region has 14 residues. This chain's CDR3 is CAWSPLGGRETQYF. The CDR3 DNA follows: TGTGCCTGGAGCCCTCTGGGGGGTCGGGAGACCCAGTACTTC.